The 10 T cell receptor beta chains listed next were all sequenced from one sample in a study of T cells in Graves' hyperthyroidism and ophthalmopathy. The investigators amplified TCR beta CDR3 regions from RNA transcripts. In the first-round RT-PCR of the TCR CDR3, the HTBI primer set was used. Using its own MiXCR run on the multiplex PCR reads, TCRdb lists one record per CDR3 protein. The table includes some 300,000 distinct CDR3 sequences, around a fifth detected once. Material: blood. These receptors were taken from a man aged 45-60 years with Graves' ophthalmopathy.

This clonotype is a singleton in its sample. A much larger clonotype is one base distant, so this may be a read error. The chain recombines TRBV9 with TRBJ2-3, with 7 bases matching TRBD2. This CDR3 spans 15 amino acids. Germline V gene data show CDR1 as SGDLS and CDR2 as YYNGEE. V was clipped by 0 bases and J by 1 base; unmatched bases: 2. Here the CDR3 DNA reads TGTGCCAGCAGCGTAGGGGGGGGACGCACAGATACGCAGTATTTT. Residues: CASSVGGGRTDTQYF.

This clonotype was seen at least ten times. Its ends do not fully match the called genes, so a read error is possible. The chain joins TRBV6-5 to TRBJ2-5, with 12 bases aligning to TRBD2. The germline V gene has CDR1 MNHEY and CDR2 SVGAGI. This CDR3 has 19 amino acids. The CDR3 region has the DNA TGTGCCAGCAGTCACTCCAAATCTAGACTAGCGGGAGTTGGGGAGACCCAGTACTTC. Translation gives CASSHSKSRLAGVGETQYF.

This clonotype was counted at least ten times. An end of the junction does not agree with germline; a read error may underlie this. The V and J genes are TRBV7-9 and TRBJ1-1; D is possibly TRBD1 (5 bases). CDR1 and CDR2 (germline): SEHNR, FQNEAQ (reference sequence). CDR3 length: 14 residues. The CDR3 DNA is TGCGCCAGCAGCTCCGGGACGGCGAACACTGAAGCTTTCTTT. As protein: CASSSGTANTEAFF.

The genes are TRBV28 and TRBJ1-5; 9 positions agree with TRBD1. Germline values: CDR1 MDHEN, CDR2 SYDVKM. The length of the CDR3 is 15 residues. V dropped 5 bases and J dropped 2; count of bases not matched to a gene: 4. CDR3 residues: CASSRQGVGNQPQHF. The CDR3, as DNA: TGTGCCAGCAGTAGACAGGGGGTTGGCAATCAGCCCCAGCATTTT.

This clonotype appeared many times. The J gene is TRBJ2-5, the V gene TRBV28; D is uncertain. Trimming cost V 7 bases and J 2 bases, with 11 bases left between them. CDR3 length: 13 residues. From germline, CDR1 is MDHEN and CDR2 SYDVKM. DNA for the CDR3: TGTGCCAGCAACCCCGTTTCGCAAGAGACCCAGTACTTC. Translating it yields CASNPVSQETQYF.

The table lists this clonotype with many counts. For the CDR3, the DNA is TGCAGTGCTAAACAGGGGGCGGGAGGCACTGAAGCTTTCTTT. Protein product: CSAKQGAGGTEAFF. J is TRBJ1-1 and V is TRBV20-1; TRBD1 agrees at 9 bases. The CDR3 has 14 residues. Per germline, CDR1 DFQATT and CDR2 SNEGSKA (reference sequence). Germline trimming cut 4 bases from V and 4 bases from J; bases unmatched to any gene: 7.

This clonotype was counted only a few times. The chain recombines TRBV3-1 with TRBJ2-1; 9 bases agree with TRBD2. Germline loops: CDR1 LGHDT, CDR2 YNNKEL (reference sequence). V dropped 4 bases and J dropped 2; count of bases not matched to a gene: 9. The CDR3 is 17 residues long. CDR3 coding DNA: TGTGCCAGCAGCCGCGGGGGGGGCGGGATCACCTACAATGAGCAGTTCTTC. The encoded protein is CASSRGGGGITYNEQFF.

On this clonotype itself: At one boundary the junction diverges from the germline segment, which might be a read error. The chain combines TRBV20-1 with TRBJ2-2, with 13 bases that match TRBD2. From germline, CDR1 is DFQATT and CDR2 SNEGSKA (reference sequence). The CDR3 is 19 amino acids. The CDR3 spells CSARGVGTSGMGDTGGLFF. The CDR3 nucleotides read TGCAGTGCTAGAGGAGTTGGGACTAGCGGGATGGGCGACACCGGGGGGCTGTTTTTT.

The chain is built from TRBV6-1 and TRBJ1-5; TRBD1 might be the D (5 bases). Germline V gene lookup returns CDR1 MNHNS and CDR2 SASEGT. Trimming shortened V by 5 bases and J by 6 bases, and 14 bases separated the two germline ends. The CDR3 length is 14 residues. The CDR3 DNA follows: TGTGCCAGCAGTTCCCAGGGTACCTCTCAGCCCCAGCATTTT. The encoded protein is CASSSQGTSQPQHF.

In this sample, this clonotype turned up a few times. V usage is TRBV9 and J usage is TRBJ2-7; possibly TRBD1 for D (5 bases). V was cut by 2 bases and J by 4 bases, with 10 bases left in between. The V gene's germline CDR1 is SGDLS and CDR2 YYNGEE. The CDR3 extends over 13 amino acids. In DNA form, the CDR3 reads TGTGCCAGCAGCGTGTCAGGGTCATACGAGCAGTACTTC. It is translated as CASSVSGSYEQYF.